This TCR beta chain was obtained from a study of read filtering for tumor transcriptome and immune sequencing. Study results and limitations: Sorted CD138-negative bone marrow cells were not purified T cells.

The CDR3 is 15 residues long. V lost 4 bases and J lost 9; bases outside the gene matches: 11. Germline values: CDR1 SEHNR, CDR2 FQNEAQ (reference sequence). This clonotype showed up many times. Antigen: not known. This library used around 0.4 ug RNA and molecular barcoded adaptors spanning alpha/delta and beta/gamma chains. A single record per CDR3 protein comes from TCRdb applying MiXCR to the reads. The sample consists of more than 30,000 distinct CDR3 sequences, approximately 18% of them appearing once. This sequence was found in a donor at least 40 years old with multiple myeloma. The sample was a population of CD138-negative cells sorted from bone marrow. The V call is TRBV7-9, the J call TRBJ1-4; 7 bases are a match to TRBD1. CDR3 in DNA: TGTGCCAGCAGCTCTGGGACAGTTATCGGGAAAAAACTGTTTTTT. Translation: CASSSGTVIGKKLFF.